This T cell receptor beta chain was found in a study of beta chain features in type 1 diabetes. Whole-study findings and limits: Shorter TCRB CDR3s, moderately but significantly so, were found in Type 1 diabetes patients in all four CD4+ subsets.

Concerning this clone itself: As yet, its antigen is unknown.

Expressed TCRB transcripts were sequenced after all isolated RNA was converted to cDNA. TCRdb keeps only in-frame clones here, not all; method: immunoSEQ multiplex PCR. The data hold approximately 41,000 clones, with approximately 60% observed a single time. Germline-derived CDR1 and CDR2 are SGHTA and FQGNSA. The CDR3 loop spans 14 amino acids. Trimming stripped 5 bases from V and 6 bases from J, with 17 bases between. The receptor's source is a man aged 25 to 45 with type 1 diabetes. Some clones in this sample may be carry-over from other donors' samples. V gene TRBV7-2 combines with J gene TRBJ2-7; weak D call: TRBD2 (5 bases). Sequenced input: Tregs from blood. This CDR3 reads CASSPTVGRVEQYF. The CDR3 DNA is TGTGCCAGCAGCCCGACGGTTGGGCGGGTCGAGCAGTACTTC. The full variable domain, with the rest looked up from reference TRBV7-2 and TRBJ2-7, is GAGVSQSPSNKVTEKGKDVELRCDPISGHTALYWYRQSLGQGLEFLIYFQGNSAPDKSGLPSDRFSAERTGGSVSTLTIQRTQQEDSAVYLCASSPTVGRVEQYFGPGTRLTVT.